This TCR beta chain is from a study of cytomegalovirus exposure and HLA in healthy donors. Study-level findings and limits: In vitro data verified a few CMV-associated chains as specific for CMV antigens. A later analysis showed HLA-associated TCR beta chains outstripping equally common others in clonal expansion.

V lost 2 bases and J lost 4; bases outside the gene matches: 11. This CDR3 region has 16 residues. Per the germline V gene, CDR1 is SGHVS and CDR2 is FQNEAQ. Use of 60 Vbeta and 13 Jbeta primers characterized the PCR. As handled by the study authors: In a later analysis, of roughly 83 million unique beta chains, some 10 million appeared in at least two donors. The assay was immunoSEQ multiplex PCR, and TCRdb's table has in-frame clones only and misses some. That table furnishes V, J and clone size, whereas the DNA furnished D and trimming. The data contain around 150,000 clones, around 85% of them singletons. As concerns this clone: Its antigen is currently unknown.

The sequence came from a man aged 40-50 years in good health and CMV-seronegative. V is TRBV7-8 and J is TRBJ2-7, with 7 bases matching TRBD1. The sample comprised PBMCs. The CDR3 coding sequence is TGTGCCAGCAGCTTACGGCCGGGACAGTTTATTTACGAGCAGTACTTC. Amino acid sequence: CASSLRPGQFIYEQYF.